Shown below are 29 T cell receptor beta chains from a single sample sequenced in a study of T cells after yellow fever vaccination (dated by TCRdb to about 2019). The method was 5' RACE. The sample was run on an Illumina NovaSeq 6000. In TCRdb, the public reads were trimmed at Q25 with fastp and aligned with MiXCR, with productive beta chains retained. All rows with the same CDR3 protein become a single entry with the most common DNA and genes. In all, the sample holds 250,000 to 400,000 distinct CDR3 sequences, and about 4% of those were seen once. The ten largest clones capture just under 25% of the sample. Read against the paper, the sample's treatment or condition label means: live attenuated yellow fever vaccine strain. The sequences come from PBMCs, collected 5 days after the yellow fever booster vaccination. The receptors derive from a man aged 18 to 35 who received the YFV17D yellow fever vaccine.

This clonotype was detected only a few times. This rearrangement joins TRBV7-9 to TRBJ2-1; possible D gene TRBD2, 5 bases. V was shortened by 1 base and J by 9 bases, with 10 bases between the two germline ends. The CDR3 spans 13 residues. Germline CDR1 and CDR2: SEHNR and FQNEAQ (reference sequence). This CDR3 reads CASSLVEGTEQFF. The CDR3 coding sequence is TGTGCCAGCAGCTTAGTTGAGGGAACTGAGCAGTTCTTC.

This clonotype was seen many times. This chain links TRBV4-3 with TRBJ1-2; 7 bases match TRBD1. The germline CDR1 and CDR2 sequences are LGHNA and YSLEER. With V trimmed by 3 bases and J by 7 bases, 8 bases remained unmatched. The CDR3 is 14 residues long. CDR3 sequence reads: CASSQSRDRSGYTF. In nucleotides, the CDR3 is TGCGCCAGCAGCCAGAGCCGGGACAGATCTGGCTACACCTTC.

This clonotype was counted many times. V usage is TRBV5-6 and J usage is TRBJ2-2, with TRBD1 matching over 7 bases. The CDR3 loop spans 16 amino acids. Germline CDR1 SGHDT, CDR2 YYEEEE. Trimming at V came to 2 bases and at J to 7 bases, leaving 11 bases not matched to a gene. The DNA of the CDR3 is TGTGCCAGCAGCTTTCGTAGGGACAGCCGAGGCGGGGAGCTGTTTTTT. This codes for CASSFRRDSRGGELFF.

This clonotype occurred many times. The rearrangement uses TRBV20-1 and TRBJ1-1; D gene ambiguous. Germline CDR1 reads DFQATT; CDR2 reads SNEGSKA (reference sequence). This CDR3 contains 14 residues. V was pared by 3 bases and J by 4 bases, with 15 bases between. CDR3 DNA: TGCAGTGCTAGTGGACTACTTCTGGGCACTGAAGCTTTCTTT. Amino acids: CSASGLLLGTEAFF.

In its sample, this clonotype was seen a few times. The chain carries TRBV12-3 or TRBV12-4 and TRBJ1-6, with 11 bases that match TRBD1. Trimming took 1 base from V and 10 from J; bases not matched to a gene: 6. This CDR3 spans 16 amino acids. The CDR3 sequence: CASSLGAGTGGSPLHF. CDR3 sequence (DNA): TGTGCCAGCAGTTTAGGGGCCGGGACAGGGGGATCACCCCTCCACTTT.

This clonotype was detected ten times or more. The V and J genes are TRBV7-2 and TRBJ2-3; 7 bases agree with TRBD2. CDR1 is SGHTA, CDR2 FQGNSA, per germline. The CDR3 consists of 15 residues. V shed 7 bases, J shed 4 bases, and the junction held 11 bases outside the gene matches. The CDR3 sequence: CASIGGWGGADTQYF. As DNA, the CDR3 is TGTGCCAGCATCGGAGGTTGGGGGGGGGCAGATACGCAGTATTTT.

This clonotype was observed many times. V and J are TRBV12-5 and TRBJ2-2; TRBD2 might be the D (7 bases). The CDR3 extends over 14 amino acids. Deletions cut 7 bases from V and 9 bases from J, with 18 bases between. Germline CDR1 reads LGHNT; CDR2 reads FRNRAP. This CDR3 is CASEIGGGTRELFF. CDR3 nucleotides: TGTGCTAGTGAAATAGGGGGGGGAACCCGGGAGCTGTTTTTT.

This chain links TRBV20-1 with TRBJ1-1; D call uncertain. CDR1 is DFQATT, CDR2 SNEGSKA, per germline (reference sequence). V was trimmed by 4 bases and J by 0 bases, leaving 15 bases between them. This CDR3 is 15 amino acids long. The CDR3 DNA follows: TGCAGTGCTACCGGCCCTACAGTGATGAACACTGAAGCTTTCTTT. Its translation: CSATGPTVMNTEAFF.

This clonotype was observed a few times. The V gene is TRBV12-3 or TRBV12-4, the J gene TRBJ1-5, with a tentative D call TRBD1 (6 bases). V was shortened by 0 bases and J by 6 bases, with 9 bases between the two germline ends. This CDR3 is 14 amino acids long. CDR3 nucleotides: TGTGCCAGCAGTTTAGCGTACAGGGCTCAGCCCCAGCATTTT. It encodes CASSLAYRAQPQHF.

This clonotype was counted at least ten times. The chain uses TRBV4-1 and TRBJ1-1; D call uncertain. V was pared by 6 bases and J by 1 base, with 12 bases between. Germline CDR1 is MGHRA and CDR2 is YSYEKL. The CDR3 has 14 amino acids. The CDR3 protein is CASRGPLRNTEAFF. The CDR3 bases are TGCGCCAGCAGGGGCCCGCTTCGGAACACTGAAGCTTTCTTT.

This clonotype turned up a few times. This chain uses TRBV4-3 with TRBJ2-3; 7 bases are a match to TRBD2. V was clipped by 6 bases and J by 2 bases; unmatched bases: 8. The CDR3 totals 15 residues. Germline V lookup: CDR1 LGHNA, CDR2 YSLEER. The CDR3 spells CASRPHSGFTDTQYF. CDR3 DNA: TGCGCCAGCAGACCTCATAGCGGGTTCACAGATACGCAGTATTTT.

This chain connects TRBV19 to TRBJ2-7, with D perhaps TRBD2 (5 bases). The CDR3 has 13 residues. Deletions cut 5 bases from V and 0 bases from J, with 8 bases between. Germline CDR1 and CDR2: LNHDA and SQIVND (reference sequence). CDR3 DNA: TGTGCCAGTAGTCGCGGGTCCTCCTACGAGCAGTACGTC. Its translation: CASSRGSSYEQYV.

This sequence joins TRBV5-4 and TRBJ1-6; a weak D match, TRBD1 (6 bases). V was cut by 2 bases and J by 10 bases, with 16 bases left in between. This CDR3 has 15 amino acids. Germline-derived CDR1 and CDR2 are SGHNT and YYREEE (reference sequence). CDR3 residues: CASSLGGTQGSPLHF. CDR3 coding DNA: TGTGCCAGCAGCTTAGGAGGGACTCAGGGGTCACCCCTCCACTTT.

This clonotype has only a few counts. A clone one base away is much larger, so this may be a read error. This chain links TRBV5-1 with TRBJ2-3, with a tentative D call TRBD2 (5 bases). Trimming left V 0 bases short and J 1 base short, with 6 bases between. Germline CDR1 is SGHRS and CDR2 is YFSETQ. This CDR3 comprises 14 residues. The chain's CDR3 is CASSLDGGTDTQYF. For the CDR3, the DNA is TGCGCCAGCAGCTTGGACGGGGGCACAGATACGCAGTATTTT.

The chain links TRBV7-9 to TRBJ1-2, with D uncertain. The V gene's germline CDR1 is SEHNR and CDR2 FQNEAQ (reference sequence). Trimming cost V 6 bases and J 8 bases, with 16 bases left between them. The CDR3 loop spans 13 amino acids. Written as DNA, the CDR3 is TGTGCCAGCAGGAGCCCCCTAAGAGGGGGCTACACCTTC. Translated, it gives CASRSPLRGGYTF. Full variable domain (missing parts from reference TRBV7-9 and TRBJ1-2): DTGVSQNPRHKITKRGQNVTFRCDPISEHNRLYWYRQTLGQGPEFLTYFQNEAQLEKSRLLSDRFSAERPKGSFSTLEIQRTEQGDSAMYLCASRSPLRGGYTFGSGTRLTVV.

This clonotype was detected only a few times. This chain links TRBV20-1 with TRBJ2-1; 9 positions agree with TRBD2. The V gene end was trimmed by 6 bases and the J gene end by 0 bases; junction bases not matched to a gene: 9. CDR3 length: 16 residues. Germline V gene sequence: CDR1 DFQATT, CDR2 SNEGSKA (reference sequence). The CDR3 sequence: CSAISGGHSSYNEQFF. In DNA form, the CDR3 reads TGCAGTGCCATTAGCGGGGGTCATAGCTCCTACAATGAGCAGTTCTTC.

This clonotype appeared a few times. This chain joins TRBV4-3 and TRBJ1-4; tentatively, D is TRBD1 (6 bases). In germline, CDR1 is LGHNA, CDR2 YSLEER. The CDR3 totals 17 residues. V shed 3 bases and J shed 7 bases, with 21 bases lying between them. The CDR3 reads CASSQYYHGSGAEKLFF. CDR3 bases: TGCGCCAGCAGCCAGTATTATCACGGATCAGGGGCTGAAAAACTGTTTTTT.

The chain is built from TRBV27 and TRBJ1-1, with a tentative D call TRBD1 (5 bases). The V gene's germline CDR1 is MNHEY and CDR2 SMNVEV (reference sequence). This CDR3 is built from 12 residues. Deletions cut 4 bases from V and 10 bases from J, with 13 bases between. CDR3 region: CASSSPGLGAFF. The CDR3 nucleotides are TGTGCCAGCAGTTCGCCAGGGTTAGGAGCTTTCTTT.

The genes are TRBV4-1 and TRBJ1-4, with unresolved D. CDR3 size: 12 residues. V was cut by 1 base and J by 8 bases, with 5 bases left in between. The germline CDR1 and CDR2 sequences are MGHRA and YSYEKL. In nucleotides, the CDR3 is TGCGCCAGCAGCCAAGTTTTGGAAAAACTGTTTTTT. Translation gives CASSQVLEKLFF.

The CDR3 spells CAGQARAGRGETQYF. For the CDR3, the DNA is TGCGCCGGACAGGCCAGGGCGGGTCGGGGGGAGACCCAGTACTTC. V gene TRBV5-1 combines with J gene TRBJ2-5; a weak D match, TRBD1 (7 bases). CDR1 SGHRS and CDR2 YFSETQ come from the germline V gene. This CDR3 spans 15 amino acids. Trimming cost V 10 bases and J 5 bases, with 24 bases left between them.

This clonotype was observed a few times. The rearrangement links TRBV6-1 to TRBJ2-7; 9 bases match TRBD1. Germline V gene sequence: CDR1 MNHNS, CDR2 SASEGT. With V trimmed by 7 bases and J by 0 bases, 7 bases remained unmatched. The CDR3 is 15 residues long. The CDR3 loop reads CASKFETGGSYEQYV. CDR3 in DNA: TGTGCCAGCAAATTCGAGACAGGGGGCTCCTACGAGCAGTACGTC.

V usage is TRBV5-5 and J usage is TRBJ1-5; D is unresolved. The CDR3 extends over 14 amino acids. Germline V gene data show CDR1 as SGHKS and CDR2 as YYEKEE (reference sequence). V was shortened by 3 bases and J by 6 bases, with 13 bases between the two germline ends. The CDR3 here is CASSSGWGSQPQHF. CDR3 sequence (DNA): TGTGCCAGCAGCTCGGGGTGGGGTTCTCAGCCCCAGCATTTT.

This clonotype was recorded a few times. The chain employs TRBV3-1 and TRBJ2-3; D remains ambiguous. Trimming left V 4 bases short and J 3 bases short, with 14 bases between. The CDR3 is 15 amino acids. CDR1 LGHDT and CDR2 YNNKEL come from the germline V gene (reference sequence). The chain's CDR3 is CASSLDGIGTDTQYF. The CDR3 DNA follows: TGTGCCAGCAGCCTTGACGGCATTGGGACAGATACGCAGTATTTT.

This clonotype appeared a few times. A much larger clone sits a single nucleotide away, making a read error possible. The V gene is TRBV5-4, the J gene TRBJ2-1; tentatively, D is TRBD1 or TRBD2 (7 bases each). This CDR3 contains 15 residues. Germline V gene lookup returns CDR1 SGHNT and CDR2 YYREEE (reference sequence). CDR3 amino acids: CASSLGTGDYIEQFF. DNA for the CDR3: TGTGCCAGCAGCTTGGGTACAGGGGACTACATTGAGCAGTTCTTC.

The V and J genes are TRBV5-5 and TRBJ1-5, with a weak D call TRBD1 (5 bases). Trimming took 3 bases from V and 6 from J, leaving 10 bases between them. The germline gives CDR1 SGHKS, CDR2 YYEKEE (reference sequence). This CDR3 region has 13 residues. The CDR3 nucleotides are TGTGCCAGCAGCTCAGGGTGGACTCAGCCCCAGCATTTT. It specifies CASSSGWTQPQHF.

The chain recombines TRBV4-3 with TRBJ2-1; 14 bases map to TRBD2. CDR1 is LGHNA and CDR2 is YSLEER in the germline V gene. This CDR3 is 18 amino acids long. J was trimmed by 2 bases and V by 4 bases; bases with no gene match: 7. CDR3 DNA sequence: TGCGCCAGCAGCCGAAGACTAGCGGGGGGGCAGACCTACAATGAGCAGTTCTTC. Protein product: CASSRRLAGGQTYNEQFF.

This clonotype was found many times. This chain uses TRBV4-2 with TRBJ2-2, with no clear D. CDR1 and CDR2 from the germline V gene are LGHNA and YNFKEQ. The CDR3 covers 12 residues. Trimming took off 8 bases at V and 2 bases at J, with 6 bases between the two ends. The CDR3 region has the DNA TGTGCCAGCGGAGACAACACCGGGGAGCTGTTTTTT. Amino acids: CASGDNTGELFF.

This rearrangement joins TRBV6-2 or TRBV6-3 to TRBJ1-1, with a weak D call TRBD1 (6 bases). The CDR3 contains 12 residues. CDR1 and CDR2 from the germline V gene are MNHEY and SVGEGT. Trimming stripped 6 bases from V and 6 bases from J, with 11 bases between. The CDR3 reads CASSGGSPEAFF. DNA of the CDR3: TGTGCCAGCAGCGGGGGCAGCCCTGAAGCTTTCTTT.

This clonotype occurred many times. The V call is TRBV6-6, the J call TRBJ1-2, with 9 nucleotides matching TRBD1. Trimming at V came to 6 bases and at J to 8 bases, leaving 4 bases not matched to a gene. The CDR3 runs 12 residues. Germline V CDR1 and CDR2: MNHNY, SVGAGI (reference sequence). Here the CDR3 reads CASRGQGNGYTF. DNA of the CDR3: TGTGCCAGCAGGGGACAGGGAAACGGCTACACCTTC.